Listed here are 30 T cell receptor beta chains from one sample, sequenced in a study of blood T cell repertoires in COVID-19. TCRdb's copy holds only in-frame clones and misses some; the assay was immunoSEQ multiplex PCR. The repertoire consists of roughly 300,000 clones, with about 92% occurring once and the leading ten covering less than 20%. The sequenced sample consisted of PBMCs or T cells enriched from blood (not recorded which). Every receptor here comes from a young woman who had recovered from COVID-19.

This clone was recorded a few times. The rearrangement uses TRBV27 and TRBJ2-7, with 7 bases that match TRBD1. CDR1 and CDR2 from the germline V gene are MNHEY and SMNVEV (reference sequence). This CDR3 comprises 15 residues. V gave up 3 bases and J gave up 5 bases; unmatched junction bases: 10. Here the CDR3 DNA reads TGTGCCAGCAGTTTGGGACAGAGTGGTTTCCACGAGCAGTACTTC. Protein: CASSLGQSGFHEQYF.

This clone has just a few counts. The rearrangement joins TRBV9 to TRBJ1-2; 7 positions agree with TRBD1. V dropped 0 bases and J dropped 7; count of bases not matched to a gene: 9. The CDR3 length is 15 residues. Germline V lookup: CDR1 SGDLS, CDR2 YYNGEE. The DNA for the CDR3 is TGTGCCAGCAGCGTAGCAGACAGGGCGGGTTCTGGCTACACCTTC. As protein: CASSVADRAGSGYTF.

This rearrangement joins TRBV5-1 to TRBJ2-1; 10 bases match TRBD1. The CDR3 runs 16 residues. Germline CDR1 is SGHRS and CDR2 is YFSETQ. Unmatched junction bases numbered 6, after V lost 4 bases and J lost 2 bases. The CDR3, as DNA: TGCGCCAGCAGCCCGGGACAGGGGATCACCTACAATGAGCAGTTCTTC. Translating it yields CASSPGQGITYNEQFF.

Only one count was recorded for this clone. This chain joins TRBV6-5 and TRBJ2-5; 7 nucleotides line up with TRBD1. V shed 6 bases and J 3 bases; nucleotides not matched to a gene: 10. The CDR3 sequence is 15 residues long. The germline V gene has CDR1 MNHEY and CDR2 SVGAGI. This CDR3 is CASRPTGVTKETQYF. DNA of the CDR3: TGTGCCAGCAGACCTACAGGGGTAACAAAAGAGACCCAGTACTTC.

V usage is TRBV18 and J usage is TRBJ1-4, with 7 bases lining up with TRBD1. This CDR3 is built from 15 residues. CDR1 KGHSH and CDR2 LQKENI come from the germline V gene. The trim removed 1 base at V and 3 bases at J, leaving 2 bases unmatched. As DNA, the CDR3 is TGTGCCAGCTCACCACAGGGACAGCCTAATGAAAAACTGTTTTTT. Translation gives CASSPQGQPNEKLFF. Supplemented by reference TRBV18 and TRBJ1-4, the full variable domain reads NAGVMQNPRHLVRRRGQEARLRCSPMKGHSHVYWYRQLPEEGLKFMVYLQKENIIDESGMPKERFSAEFPKEGPSILRIQQVVRGDSAAYFCASSPQGQPNEKLFFGSGTQLSVL.

V and J are TRBV5-1 and TRBJ2-7; D perhaps matches TRBD1 (6 bases). The CDR3 spans 13 residues. Germline CDR1 is SGHRS and CDR2 is YFSETQ. V was clipped by 2 bases and J by 2 bases, with 8 bases between them. The CDR3 region is CASSLQGAYEQYF. DNA of the CDR3: TGCGCCAGCAGCTTACAGGGAGCCTACGAGCAGTACTTC.

This clone was seen only a few times. The chain uses TRBV7-2 and TRBJ2-7, with TRBD1 identical over 7 bases. The V gene end was trimmed by 5 bases and the J gene end by 2 bases; junction bases not matched to a gene: 9. CDR1 is SGHTA and CDR2 is FQGNSA in the germline V gene. The CDR3 consists of 15 residues. The CDR3 DNA is TGTGCCAGCAGCCCAGGGGGAGCTCAGACCTACGAGCAGTACTTC. Translating gives CASSPGGAQTYEQYF.

The chain joins TRBV7-9 to TRBJ2-2; 7 nucleotides line up with TRBD2. The germline V gene encodes CDR1 SEHNR and CDR2 FQNEAQ (reference sequence). The CDR3 has 16 amino acids. The junction had 7 bases not matched to a gene; V was cut back by 3 bases and J by 3 bases. This CDR3 is CASSFAGGVDTGELFF. CDR3 sequence (DNA): TGTGCCAGCAGCTTCGCTGGGGGGGTAGACACCGGGGAGCTGTTTTTT.

This rearrangement joins TRBV5-5 to TRBJ1-2, with 7 bases aligning to TRBD1. This CDR3 is built from 13 residues. Germline CDR1 SGHKS, CDR2 YYEKEE (reference sequence). Trimming cost V 4 bases and J 6 bases; bases outside gene matches: 6. The CDR3 loop is CASSPGQTNGYTF. As DNA, the CDR3 is TGTGCCAGCAGCCCGGGACAGACAAATGGCTACACCTTC.

This chain links TRBV18 with TRBJ1-3; 7 bases line up with TRBD1. The V gene end was trimmed by 2 bases and the J gene end by 4 bases; junction bases not matched to a gene: 14. The germline gives CDR1 KGHSH, CDR2 LQKENI. There are 18 residues in the CDR3. CDR3 loop: CASSPWQGVPDWGNTIYF. The DNA of the CDR3 is TGTGCCAGCTCACCATGGCAGGGGGTCCCCGATTGGGGAAACACCATATATTTT.

This clone turned up a few times. The V gene is TRBV27, the J gene TRBJ2-7, with 9 bases that match TRBD2. This CDR3 has 17 residues. V lost 5 bases and J lost 2; bases outside the gene matches: 13. Germline CDR1 and CDR2: MNHEY and SMNVEV (reference sequence). CDR3 loop: CASSQKTGTSYTYEQYF. The CDR3 DNA sequence: TGTGCCAGCAGTCAAAAGACCGGGACTAGCTATACCTACGAGCAGTACTTC.

This rearrangement joins TRBV3-1 (or the pseudogene TRBV3-2) to TRBJ2-3, with TRBD2 matching over 7 bases. CDR3 length equals 17 residues. With 3 bases clipped from V and 4 bases from J, the junction kept 13 bases outside the gene matches. Germline CDR1 LGHDT, CDR2 YNNKEL (reference sequence). CDR3 bases: TGTGCCAGCAGCCACGGGTCGACTAGCAAAGCGGCAGATACGCAGTATTTT. Its translation is CASSHGSTSKAADTQYF.

This chain connects TRBV30 to TRBJ1-3; 9 nucleotides line up with TRBD1. CDR1 and CDR2 from the germline V gene are GTSNPN and SVGIG (reference sequence). The CDR3 consists of 15 residues. Trimming took 3 bases from V and 4 from J; bases not matched to a gene: 7. CDR3 DNA sequence: TGTGCCTGGAGGGCCTACAGGGGGCCAGGAAACACCATATATTTT. As protein: CAWRAYRGPGNTIYF.

The rearrangement links TRBV19 to TRBJ1-5, with D maybe TRBD1 (5 bases). This CDR3 contains 15 residues. Germline CDR1 is LNHDA and CDR2 is SQIVND (reference sequence). V was pared by 7 bases and J by 1 base, with 14 bases between. CDR3 residues: CASTFFGGSNQPQHF. Here the CDR3 DNA reads TGTGCCAGTACCTTCTTTGGGGGGAGCAATCAGCCCCAGCATTTT.

This chain joins TRBV20-1 and TRBJ1-2; D may be TRBD1 (6 bases). CDR3 size: 11 residues. Germline CDR1 is DFQATT and CDR2 is SNEGSKA (reference sequence). Deletions cut 7 bases from V and 4 bases from J, with 10 bases between. The CDR3 bases are TGCAGTGTCTGGGACATCTATGGCTACACCTTC. It encodes CSVWDIYGYTF.

J is TRBJ1-3 and V is TRBV4-1, with D possibly TRBD1 on 5 matching bases. This CDR3 has 17 residues. Germline V CDR1 and CDR2: MGHRA, YSYEKL. V was trimmed by 1 base and J by 4 bases, leaving 17 bases between them. This CDR3 is CASSQVVTPGRGNTIYF. The CDR3 region has the DNA TGCGCCAGCAGCCAAGTTGTGACTCCAGGGCGAGGAAACACCATATATTTT.

This chain links TRBV28 with TRBJ1-1, with D perhaps matching TRBD1 (5 bases). Germline V gene data show CDR1 as MDHEN and CDR2 as SYDVKM. The V and J ends lost 8 bases and 2 bases respectively, with 27 bases between them. This CDR3 contains 18 residues. CDR3 in DNA: TGTGCCAGCCCCCGCGACGGGGGACGGACTGATTTTAACACTGAAGCTTTCTTT. Translated: CASPRDGGRTDFNTEAFF. The entire variable domain, with the rest obtained from reference TRBV28 and TRBJ1-1, is as follows: DVKVTQSSRYLVKRTGEKVFLECVQDMDHENMFWYRQDPGLGLRLIYFSYDVKMKEKGDIPEGYSVSREKKERFSLILESASTNQTSMYLCASPRDGGRTDFNTEAFFGQGTRLTVV.

The V and J genes are TRBV2 and TRBJ1-4; 7 bases fit TRBD1. The CDR3 totals 14 residues. The germline V gene has CDR1 SNHLY and CDR2 FYNNEI. Trimming at V came to 6 bases and at J to 8 bases, leaving 9 bases not matched to a gene. The CDR3 sequence is CASRENRGGEKLFF. As DNA, the CDR3 is TGTGCCAGCAGGGAAAACAGGGGTGGGGAAAAACTGTTTTTT.

The rearrangement links TRBV9 to TRBJ1-2; 9 nucleotides agree with TRBD1. CDR3 length equals 15 residues. The V gene end was trimmed by 0 bases and the J gene end by 2 bases; junction bases not matched to a gene: 2. Germline lookup yields CDR1 SGDLS and CDR2 YYNGEE. The chain's CDR3 is CASSVGGTGNYGYTF. DNA of the CDR3: TGTGCCAGCAGCGTAGGGGGGACAGGGAACTATGGCTACACCTTC. The complete variable domain, with remaining parts taken from reference TRBV9 and TRBJ1-2, reads DSGVTQTPKHLITATGQRVTLRCSPRSGDLSVYWYQQSLDQGLQFLIQYYNGEERAKGNILERFSAQQFPDLHSELNLSSLELGDSALYFCASSVGGTGNYGYTFGSGTRLTVV.

This rearrangement joins TRBV6-2 or TRBV6-3 to TRBJ1-5, with 7 bases that match TRBD1. Trimming took 4 bases from V and 7 from J; bases not matched to a gene: 13. The CDR3 is 16 amino acids. The germline V gene encodes CDR1 MNHEY and CDR2 SVGEGT. CDR3 in amino acids: CASSFQPDRAGQPQHF. The CDR3 DNA is TGTGCCAGCAGTTTCCAACCTGACAGGGCCGGCCAGCCCCAGCATTTT.

The chain carries TRBV4-3 and TRBJ1-4; 9 positions agree with TRBD1. Germline V gene lookup returns CDR1 LGHNA and CDR2 YSLEER. CDR3 length equals 15 residues. The V and J ends lost 0 bases and 11 bases, in that order; junction bases with no gene match: 7. The CDR3 sequence: CASSQDLWTGEKLFF. The CDR3, as DNA: TGCGCCAGCAGCCAAGATCTATGGACAGGGGAGAAACTGTTTTTT.

V is TRBV28 and J is TRBJ1-5, with a weak D call TRBD1 (5 bases). There are 15 residues in the CDR3. Germline V gene lookup returns CDR1 MDHEN and CDR2 SYDVKM. Between the trimmed V and J ends, which lost 2 bases and 5 bases, there was a span of 13 bases. The CDR3 spells CASSLGSRVDQPQHF. The CDR3 bases are TGTGCCAGCAGTTTAGGGTCCAGGGTAGATCAGCCCCAGCATTTT.

The rearrangement joins TRBV28 to TRBJ2-3, with D perhaps TRBD1 (6 bases). The germline V gene has CDR1 MDHEN and CDR2 SYDVKM. CDR3 length equals 15 residues. Trimming removed 3 bases from V and 6 bases from J, with 16 bases in between. The CDR3 spells CASSLPGAFPDTQYF. The CDR3 bases are TGTGCCAGCAGTTTGCCAGGGGCATTCCCGGATACGCAGTATTTT.

This clone was detected only once. V and J are TRBV11-3 and TRBJ2-7; TRBD1 agrees at 11 bases. The CDR3 consists of 15 residues. The V segment lost 5 bases and the J segment 1 base; nucleotides outside the gene matches: 4. Germline CDR1 SGHNT, CDR2 YENEEA. CDR3 protein: CASSPGQGASYEQYF. The CDR3 coding sequence is TGTGCCAGCAGCCCCGGACAGGGGGCATCCTACGAGCAGTACTTC.

This clone was seen a few times. The chain carries TRBV28 and TRBJ1-5, with D uncertain. Germline assignment: CDR1 MDHEN and CDR2 SYDVKM. Trimming removed 2 bases at V and 5 bases at J, with 10 bases between. This CDR3 has 14 residues. CDR3 sequence (DNA): TGTGCCAGCAGTTTAGATGGAGTTCATCAGCCCCAGCATTTT. Translation gives CASSLDGVHQPQHF.

This clone was seen once. The chain carries TRBV27 and TRBJ1-6; 10 bases fit TRBD1. The V segment lost 2 bases and the J segment 11 bases; nucleotides outside the gene matches: 3. Germline CDR1 is MNHEY and CDR2 is SMNVEV (reference sequence). The CDR3 extends over 14 amino acids. The CDR3 is CASSLGTGAPPLHF. The CDR3, as DNA: TGTGCCAGCAGTTTAGGGACAGGGGCACCACCCCTCCACTTT.

J is TRBJ2-3 and V is TRBV6-5; TRBD1 agrees at 9 bases. With V trimmed by 3 bases and J by 3 bases, 4 bases remained unmatched. The CDR3 sequence is 15 residues long. CDR1 is MNHEY, CDR2 SVGAGI, per germline. The CDR3 coding sequence is TGTGCCAGCAGTTATTCCGGGACAGGGACAGATACGCAGTATTTT. It yields the protein CASSYSGTGTDTQYF.

As regards this clone: Other DNA sequences in this sample translate to the same CDR3. The chain links TRBV5-1 to TRBJ2-6; TRBD2 might be the D (6 bases). Germline V lookup: CDR1 SGHRS, CDR2 YFSETQ. The ends were cut back, 4 bases at V and 2 bases at J, with 10 bases in the middle. The CDR3 is made up of 15 amino acids. The CDR3 DNA follows: TGCGCCAGCAGCCTTGGCGGGGCTGGGGCCAACGTCCTGACTTTC. Amino acid sequence: CASSLGGAGANVLTF. Full variable domain (remainder filled in from reference TRBV5-1 and TRBJ2-6): KAGVTQTPRYLIKTRGQQVTLSCSPISGHRSVSWYQQTPGQGLQFLFEYFSETQRNKGNFPGRFSGRQFSNSRSEMNVSTLELGDSALYLCASSLGGAGANVLTFGAGSRLTVL.

The J gene is TRBJ2-1, the V gene TRBV9; 8 bases match TRBD2. Unmatched junction bases numbered 5, after V lost 4 bases and J lost 5 bases. The germline V gene has CDR1 SGDLS and CDR2 YYNGEE. The CDR3 sequence is 14 residues long. The CDR3 region is CASSPGGADNEQFF. CDR3 DNA: TGTGCCAGCAGCCCCGGGGGGGCCGACAATGAGCAGTTCTTC.

The chain uses TRBV6-5 and TRBJ1-3; maybe TRBD1 (5 bases). The CDR3 is made up of 14 amino acids. The V end was cut by 7 bases, the J end by 0 bases, with 10 bases between. CDR1 is MNHEY, CDR2 SVGAGI, per germline. CDR3 amino acids: CASMGGSSGNTIYF. DNA of the CDR3: TGTGCCAGCATGGGGGGTAGCTCTGGAAACACCATATATTTT.